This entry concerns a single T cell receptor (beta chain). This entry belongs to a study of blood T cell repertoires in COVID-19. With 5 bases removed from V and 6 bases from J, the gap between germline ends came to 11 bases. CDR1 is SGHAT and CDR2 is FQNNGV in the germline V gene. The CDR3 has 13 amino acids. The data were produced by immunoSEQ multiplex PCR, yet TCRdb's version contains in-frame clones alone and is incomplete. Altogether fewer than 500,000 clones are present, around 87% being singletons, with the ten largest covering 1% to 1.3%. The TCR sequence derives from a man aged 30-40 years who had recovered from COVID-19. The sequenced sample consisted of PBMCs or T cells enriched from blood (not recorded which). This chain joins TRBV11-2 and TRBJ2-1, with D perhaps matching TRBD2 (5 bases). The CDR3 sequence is CASSQLTSNEQFF. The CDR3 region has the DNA TGTGCCAGCAGCCAGCTCACTAGCAATGAGCAGTTCTTC.